The present entry profiles one T cell receptor beta chain with its context. Base qualities are missing; no much larger clone stands one base away. This sample was taken from a study of graft-versus-host responses after intestinal transplantation (dated by TCRdb to 2020 to 2022). At the level of the whole study: The transplants that recipients got were multivisceral, liver-intestinal, or isolated intestinal. Donor T cell macrochimerism was defined as a peak of at least 4% donor T cells among recipient peripheral blood mononuclear cells. All recipients received anti-thymocyte globulin induction followed by maintenance tacrolimus and steroids for around three years. Of the 20 to 30 intestinal transplant recipients enrolled in the cohort, one of whom was a retransplant, a few patients without pretransplant specimens were excluded. Rather than being sequenced by the commercial service, samples from a few later patients were sequenced in-house on an Illumina MiSeq and processed with MiXCR. After intestinal transplantation, graft-versus-host and host-versus-graft alloreactive T cell clones in the graft, circulation and bone marrow were tracked using bulk TCR-beta CDR3 sequencing. Alloreactive clones were identified by sequencing pre-transplant mixed lymphocyte reaction products and comparing these products with unstimulated pre-transplant donor and recipient T cells.

CDR1 and CDR2 (MNHEY, SVGAGI) derive from the germline V gene. V loses 2 bases, J loses 2 bases, and the germline ends lie 13 bases apart. Including the terminal cysteine and phenylalanine, the CDR3 comprises 15 residues. CDR3 DNA only is kept here, 45 bases in frame from base 1. Receptor libraries were prepared by the immunoSEQ multiplex PCR assay. For most patients, genomic DNA was isolated with the Qiagen DNeasy Blood and Tissue Kit and shipped frozen to Adaptive Biotechnologies for TCR sequencing. For most patients, high-throughput TCR-beta CDR3 sequencing of genomic DNA was performed by Adaptive Biotechnologies. Processing in the source paper ran as follows. Adaptive's ImmunoSEQ software was the source of the TCR sequencing data for 15 to 20 patients, while three other patients were processed with MiXCR and VDJtools. To correct CD4 versus CD8 sorting errors, any sequence found in both subsets at a frequency ratio below 5:1 was removed. CDR3 nucleotide sequences shared between donor and recipient were removed because the origin of such sequences could not be assigned. To count as alloreactive, a clone needed at least 2-fold expansion over unstimulated cells and a minimum CFSE-low frequency of 0.002% (template counts) or 0.001% (read counts). A clone was considered mappable if detected in the sequenced pre-transplant spleen, lymph node, or MLR CFSE-low populations of the donor or recipient. The cumulative frequency of alloreactive clones was calculated as a percentage of all sequences, weighted by copy number. TCRdb retrieved this table from immuneACCESS and kept in-frame rearrangements only. Not all clones are present; in checked studies, unresolved V genes account for under half, and no reason is known for the remainder. V and J calls and clone size come straight from that table; D and trimming were deduced from the DNA. Counted in this sample were approximately 6,400 clones; over 20% of them appeared once. In total, the top ten clones hold more than 5% of the sample.

General findings and caveats noted by the study authors: Early after transplant, declines in HvG clones were associated with peak levels of circulating GvH clones. The relatively low number and heterogeneity of intestinal transplant patients limited the conclusions. GvH clones were detected in recipient bone marrow, and some appeared earlier in ileal mucosa or blood, consistent with an intestinal mucosal origin. In the allografts of patients with donor T cell macrochimerism, GvH to HvG T cell clonal ratios were high.

According to the study, the label for this sample's time point signals: cells obtained before transplantation from donor or recipient. In mixed lymphocyte reactions, about 200,000 CFSE-labeled pre-transplant responders were plated with about 200,000 irradiated violet-dye-labeled stimulators and cultured for less than 7 days. After the mixed lymphocyte reaction, proliferating CD3+CD4+CFSE-low and CD3+CD8+CFSE-low responder cells were FACS-sorted on a BD Influx sorter. This sample comprised alloreactive CD4+ T cells from a mixed lymphocyte reaction culture, obtained before transplantation. The sample's cell subset or site label is to be understood as: CFSE-low proliferating T cells sorted from approximately 6-day pre-transplant mixed lymphocyte reaction (GvH or HvG direction). Rearrangement joined TRBV6-5 to TRBJ2-7; the D gene cannot be resolved reliably. This TCR was recovered from a human patient who was an organ donor for intestinal transplantation. The DNA is TGTGCCAGCAGTTACCGGGCCAAAAGACCCTACGAGCAGTACTTC. It translates as CASSYRAKRPYEQYF.